A single sample gave rise to the 27 T cell receptor beta chains below, sequenced in a study of CD8 T cells in ankylosing spondylitis. Study-level points and caveats: There was a TCR beta motif, made of several highly homologous variants, that appeared characteristic of ankylosing spondylitis blood.

For these TCRs, the target antigens are not known. TCRdb passed the 5' RACE reads through MiXCR, listing each CDR3 protein once. Of about 750,000 distinct CDR3 sequences listed, around 17% are singletons. Sample: blood, either unsorted or a sorted T cell fraction (not recorded which). The receptors shown here come from a male donor with ankylosing spondylitis.

This clonotype was counted a few times. The chain carries TRBV9 and TRBJ2-3; 8 bases are shared with TRBD2. The ends lost 4 bases at V and 2 bases at J; junction bases unmatched: 12. This CDR3 is built from 17 residues. Germline values: CDR1 SGDLS, CDR2 YYNGEE. The CDR3 coding sequence is TGTGCCAGCAGCTCGGGACTAAGCGGGGGTCTCACAGATACGCAGTATTTT. This gives the protein CASSSGLSGGLTDTQYF.

The rearrangement joins TRBV4-2 to TRBJ2-2; TRBD2 agrees at 11 bases. CDR1 and CDR2 (germline): LGHNA, YNFKEQ. CDR3 length: 20 residues. After removal of 0 bases from V and 4 bases from J, the junction contained 13 bases not matched to a gene. CDR3 in amino acids: CASSQERPHPSGRITGELFF. The CDR3 DNA sequence: TGTGCCAGCAGCCAAGAAAGGCCTCACCCTAGCGGGAGGATCACCGGGGAGCTGTTTTTT.

This clonotype was counted between two and nine times. The chain links TRBV20-1 to TRBJ2-1; 7 bases fit TRBD2. The junction had 2 bases not matched to a gene; V was cut back by 0 bases and J by 6 bases. CDR1 is DFQATT and CDR2 is SNEGSKA in the germline V gene (reference sequence). The CDR3 runs to 13 residues. The CDR3, as DNA: TGCAGTGCTAGAGAGGGCGGGAGCAATGAGCAGTTCTTC. Protein product: CSAREGGSNEQFF.

This clonotype turned up a few times. The rearrangement uses TRBV20-1 and TRBJ2-2; D perhaps matches TRBD2 (5 bases). CDR1 is DFQATT, CDR2 SNEGSKA, per germline (reference sequence). The V and J ends lost 0 bases and 7 bases respectively, with 15 bases between them. The CDR3 has 15 residues. As DNA, the CDR3 is TGCAGTGCTAGAGACGCCACGGGGTCTGGCGGGGAGCTGTTTTTT. It encodes CSARDATGSGGELFF.

The chain carries TRBV7-8 and TRBJ2-7; maybe TRBD1 (7 bases). V was clipped by 1 base and J by 4 bases, with 20 bases between them. Germline CDR1 and CDR2: SGHVS and FQNEAQ. The CDR3 runs 17 residues. CDR3 residues: CASSLETSPGGSYEQYF. CDR3 bases: TGTGCCAGCAGCTTAGAAACTAGCCCAGGGGGTAGTTACGAGCAGTACTTC.

The V and J genes are TRBV11-2 and TRBJ2-1, with 10 bases matching TRBD1. The CDR3 is made up of 15 amino acids. Per the germline V gene, CDR1 is SGHAT and CDR2 is FQNNGV. V trimming: 6 bases; J trimming: 7 bases; junction bases outside the gene matches: 9. DNA of the CDR3: TGTGCCAGCAGACTAGGGGGGACAGGGGTGAATGAGCAGTTCTTC. As protein: CASRLGGTGVNEQFF.

V usage is TRBV12-3 or TRBV12-4 and J usage is TRBJ2-7; 13 nucleotides agree with TRBD2. V was clipped by 3 bases and J by 4 bases; unmatched bases: 6. This CDR3 is 16 amino acids long. The CDR3 nucleotides read TGTGCCAGCAGTTTCTCTGGGACTAGCGGGGTGTACGAGCAGTACTTC. It specifies CASSFSGTSGVYEQYF.

The table lists this clonotype with many counts. The V call is TRBV12-3 or TRBV12-4, the J call TRBJ1-2; D perhaps matches TRBD1 (5 bases). V gave up 3 bases and J gave up 8 bases, with 13 bases separating them. CDR3 length equals 13 residues. The CDR3 region has the DNA TGTGCCAGCAGTTTTACAGGCTGGGAGGGCTACACCTTC. It codes for CASSFTGWEGYTF.

The gene calls are TRBV19 and TRBJ1-2; possible D gene TRBD1, 5 bases. CDR3 length: 15 amino acids. V dropped 5 bases and J dropped 3 bases, with 16 bases sitting between them. The germline V gene has CDR1 LNHDA and CDR2 SQIVND (reference sequence). CDR3 region: CASSRISGDDYGYTF. The CDR3 bases are TGTGCCAGTAGTCGGATATCGGGGGACGACTATGGCTACACCTTC.

This chain joins TRBV20-1 and TRBJ2-1; no clear D gene. The V gene lost 2 bases and the J gene lost 8 bases, with 7 bases spanning the gap. CDR1 is DFQATT, CDR2 SNEGSKA, per germline (reference sequence). This CDR3 spans 11 amino acids. The CDR3 DNA reads as TGCAGTGCTAGATCGGCCGATGAGCAGTTCTTC. Residues: CSARSADEQFF.

This chain connects TRBV4-1 to TRBJ1-1, with D unclear. Germline-derived CDR1 and CDR2 are MGHRA and YSYEKL. The CDR3 runs to 13 residues. V was shortened by 5 bases and J by 1 base, with 8 bases between the two germline ends. CDR3 loop: CASSNNRNTEAFF. CDR3 DNA: TGCGCCAGCAGCAACAACAGGAACACTGAAGCTTTCTTT.

Only a few counts were recorded for this clonotype. The chain recombines TRBV3-1 with TRBJ1-2, with D unclear. Trimming cost V 3 bases and J 8 bases, with 19 bases left between them. The germline V gene encodes CDR1 LGHDT and CDR2 YNNKEL (reference sequence). CDR3 length: 15 amino acids. The CDR3 nucleotides are TGTGCCAGCAGCCACAAAGATCGAGTGGGTGGCGGCTACACCTTC. Translated: CASSHKDRVGGGYTF. Complete variable domain (other parts from reference TRBV3-1 and TRBJ1-2): DTAVSQTPKYLVTQMGNDKSIKCEQNLGHDTMYWYKQDSKKFLKIMFSYNNKELIINETVPNRFSPKSPDKAHLNLHINSLELGDSAVYFCASSHKDRVGGGYTFGSGTRLTVV.

The J gene is TRBJ2-7, the V gene TRBV4-1; 7 bases line up with TRBD1. The ends lost 2 bases at V and 5 bases at J; junction bases unmatched: 9. The CDR3 runs to 15 residues. CDR1 is MGHRA, CDR2 YSYEKL, per germline. CDR3 protein: CASSQRNNDRDEQYF. The DNA of the CDR3 is TGCGCCAGCAGCCAACGCAACAATGACAGGGACGAGCAGTACTTC.

This chain uses TRBV12-3 or TRBV12-4 with TRBJ1-4; D remains ambiguous. Trimming left V 6 bases short and J 3 bases short, with 8 bases between. This CDR3 comprises 13 residues. The CDR3 DNA is TGTGCCAGCAGAAAAGGCCCTAATGAAAAACTGTTTTTT. Translated, it gives CASRKGPNEKLFF.

This clonotype has just a few counts. V gene TRBV2 combines with J gene TRBJ2-3, with D possibly TRBD2 on 6 matching bases. The CDR3 consists of 15 residues. Germline V lookup: CDR1 SNHLY, CDR2 FYNNEI. The V end was cut by 4 bases, the J end by 0 bases, with 11 bases between. This CDR3 is CASSAPGTSTDTQYF. Written as DNA, the CDR3 is TGTGCCAGCAGTGCTCCGGGGACTAGCACAGATACGCAGTATTTT.

This chain connects TRBV12-3 or TRBV12-4 to TRBJ2-7, with D possibly matching TRBD1 (5 bases). Trimming pared 3 bases from V and 2 bases from J, leaving 11 bases between. This CDR3 contains 14 residues. CDR3 loop: CASSFWGITYEQYF. CDR3 DNA: TGTGCCAGCAGTTTCTGGGGCATAACCTACGAGCAGTACTTC.

The chain is built from TRBV7-9 and TRBJ2-7, with a possible D match to TRBD1 (5 bases). CDR1 is SEHNR, CDR2 FQNEAQ, per germline (reference sequence). V lost 1 base to trimming and J lost 7 bases, with 11 bases between them. The CDR3 sequence is 13 residues long. CDR3 residues: CASSLEDIAEQYF. For the CDR3, the DNA is TGTGCCAGCAGCTTAGAGGACATTGCGGAGCAGTACTTC.

V gene TRBV20-1 combines with J gene TRBJ1-5; D ambiguous. The CDR3 is 12 amino acids. Germline V gene lookup returns CDR1 DFQATT and CDR2 SNEGSKA (reference sequence). The CDR3 DNA follows: TGCACCGCACAACGGAGGAATCAGCCCCAGCATTTT. This codes for CTAQRRNQPQHF.

A few counts support this clonotype. CDR3 sequence reads: CATSECDRWGDQPQHF. The CDR3 DNA reads as TGTGCCACCAGTGAGTGCGACAGGTGGGGGGATCAGCCCCAGCATTTT. The chain is built from TRBV24-1 and TRBJ1-5; tentatively, D is TRBD1 (6 bases). This CDR3 has 16 amino acids. Trimming removed 4 bases from V and 5 bases from J, with 17 bases in between. Germline lookup yields CDR1 KGHDR and CDR2 SFDVKD.

This clonotype has just a few counts. This chain links TRBV20-1 with TRBJ2-5; 12 bases line up with TRBD2. J was trimmed by 4 bases and V by 2 bases; bases with no gene match: 2. There are 14 residues in the CDR3. Germline V gene data show CDR1 as DFQATT and CDR2 as SNEGSKA (reference sequence). The CDR3 nucleotides read TGCAGTGCTAGACCGGGACTAGCGGGAGAGACCCAGTACTTC. It codes for CSARPGLAGETQYF.

The genes are TRBV11-1 and TRBJ2-7, with D possibly being TRBD1 (7 bases). CDR1 and CDR2 (germline): SGHAT, FQDESV (reference sequence). The CDR3 length is 18 residues. Trimming shortened V by 5 bases and J by 0 bases, and 23 bases separated the two germline ends. CDR3 DNA: TGTGCCAGCAGCCAACAGGGGACTCGGCGGAGCAGCTCCTACGAGCAGTACTTC. Protein: CASSQQGTRRSSSYEQYF.

The rearrangement uses TRBV15 and TRBJ2-2, with a weak D call TRBD1 (5 bases). CDR3 length equals 14 residues. The germline V and J ends were trimmed by 2 bases and 4 bases, with 8 bases remaining between them. CDR1 is LNHNV and CDR2 is YYDKDF in the germline V gene (reference sequence). The CDR3 reads CATSRQGVTGELFF. The CDR3 bases are TGTGCCACCAGCAGACAGGGTGTCACCGGGGAGCTGTTTTTT.

The chain couples TRBV7-9 to TRBJ1-4; D is possibly TRBD1 (5 bases). Germline CDR1 SEHNR, CDR2 FQNEAQ (reference sequence). The CDR3 totals 16 residues. Trimming stripped 6 bases from V and 8 bases from J, with 22 bases between. The CDR3 DNA follows: TGTGCCAGCAGTTCGACTACTGGGGCGATGCGGGAAAAACTGTTTTTT. Translated: CASSSTTGAMREKLFF. Together with reference TRBV7-9 and TRBJ1-4, the CDR3 gives the full variable domain: DTGVSQNPRHKITKRGQNVTFRCDPISEHNRLYWYRQTLGQGPEFLTYFQNEAQLEKSRLLSDRFSAERPKGSFSTLEIQRTEQGDSAMYLCASSSTTGAMREKLFFGSGTQLSVL.

The rearrangement joins TRBV3-1 to TRBJ2-7; D unresolved. The CDR3 covers 13 residues. Germline V gene lookup returns CDR1 LGHDT and CDR2 YNNKEL (reference sequence). V dropped 6 bases and J dropped 7 bases, with 16 bases sitting between them. CDR3: CASSQTTGLEQYF. In nucleotides, the CDR3 is TGTGCCAGCAGTCAAACGACCGGCCTAGAGCAGTACTTC.

The chain uses TRBV5-1 and TRBJ2-1; D unclear. Germline CDR1 SGHRS, CDR2 YFSETQ. The V gene lost 0 bases and the J gene lost 9 bases, with 19 bases spanning the gap. The CDR3 extends over 16 amino acids. CDR3 DNA: TGCGCCAGCAGCTTGGGCGGTGTTAAGCAGCTGGTTGAGCAGTTCTTC. This gives the protein CASSLGGVKQLVEQFF.

This clonotype showed up many times. The chain recombines TRBV12-3 or TRBV12-4 with TRBJ2-1; D is uncertain. This CDR3 contains 11 residues. Trimming pared 3 bases from V and 10 bases from J, leaving 7 bases between. The CDR3 protein is CASSFVAEQFF. In DNA, the CDR3 is TGTGCCAGCAGTTTCGTAGCCGAGCAGTTCTTC.

The chain joins TRBV5-1 to TRBJ1-1, with D perhaps matching TRBD1 (6 bases). CDR1 is SGHRS, CDR2 YFSETQ, per germline. The CDR3 loop spans 14 amino acids. V was shortened by 1 base and J by 4 bases, with 11 bases between the two germline ends. For the CDR3, the DNA is TGCGCCAGCAGCTTGTACAGGGAGGGCACTGAAGCTTTCTTT. Its protein product is CASSLYREGTEAFF.